This T cell receptor beta chain was recovered during a study of control samples from healthy donors and cancer patients (dated by TCRdb to the early 2020s). The library was built by means of the immunoSEQ multiplex PCR assay. As stored in TCRdb, this immuneACCESS dataset retains in-frame rearrangements with V and J assigned. A fraction of the clones does not appear; measured against another copy, unresolved V genes explain less than half of the discrepancy, and the remainder lacks a known reason. The sample table holds 200,000 or so clones, of which around 90% were seen once. Of the sample, 1.5% to 2% falls within the top ten clones. This clone was counted once. Its target antigen remains unknown. Nothing much larger sits one base from this clone, and base qualities are not available. V is clipped by 9 bases and J by 0 bases, and the sequence between their germline boundaries is 18 bases long. The germline V gene supplies CDR1 SNHLY and CDR2 FYNNEI. The CDR3 goes from the cysteine to the phenylalanine over 17 residues. The only DNA kept is the CDR3, 51 bases in frame from the first base.

Sample: blood. The chain is made from TRBV2 and TRBJ1-6; the best D guess is TRBD1, with 6 bases matching. This clonotype originated in a young man in good health. The CDR3: CASTEGVPSSYNSPLHF. In nucleotide form, the sequence is TGTGCCAGTACTGAGGGGGTCCCGAGCTCCTATAATTCACCCCTCCACTTT.